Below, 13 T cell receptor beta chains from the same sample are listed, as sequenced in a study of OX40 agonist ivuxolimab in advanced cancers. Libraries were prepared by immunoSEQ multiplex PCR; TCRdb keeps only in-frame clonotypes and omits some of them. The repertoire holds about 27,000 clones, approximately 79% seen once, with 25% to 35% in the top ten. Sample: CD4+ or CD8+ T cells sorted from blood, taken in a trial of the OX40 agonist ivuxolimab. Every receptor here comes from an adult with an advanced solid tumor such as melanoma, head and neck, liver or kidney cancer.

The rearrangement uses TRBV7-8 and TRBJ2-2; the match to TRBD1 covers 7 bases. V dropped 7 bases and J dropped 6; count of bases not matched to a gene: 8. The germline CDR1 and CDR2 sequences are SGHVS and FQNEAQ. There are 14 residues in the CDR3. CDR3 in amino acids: CASTPTGWSGELFF. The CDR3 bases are TGTGCCAGCACCCCGACAGGGTGGTCCGGGGAGCTGTTTTTT.

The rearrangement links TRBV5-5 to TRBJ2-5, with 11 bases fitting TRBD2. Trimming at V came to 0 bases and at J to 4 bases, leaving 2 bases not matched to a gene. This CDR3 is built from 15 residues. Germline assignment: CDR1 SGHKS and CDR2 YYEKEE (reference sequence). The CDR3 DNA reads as TGTGCCAGCAGCTTGGGCCTAGCGGGAGGAGAGACCCAGTACTTC. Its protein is CASSLGLAGGETQYF.

The CDR3 sequence is CASSLFYGYTF. DNA for the CDR3: TGTGCCAGCAGCTTATTTTATGGCTACACCTTC. The chain is built from TRBV7-2 and TRBJ1-2, with D unclear. This CDR3 has 11 amino acids. V shed 2 bases and J shed 5 bases, with 3 bases lying between them. Germline values: CDR1 SGHTA, CDR2 FQGNSA.

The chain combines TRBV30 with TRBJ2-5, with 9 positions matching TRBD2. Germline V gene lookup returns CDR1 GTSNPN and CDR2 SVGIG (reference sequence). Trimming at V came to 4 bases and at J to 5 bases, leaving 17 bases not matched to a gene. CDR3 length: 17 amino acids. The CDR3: CAWTFIPSAGGFETQYF. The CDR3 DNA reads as TGTGCCTGGACTTTCATCCCCTCAGCGGGGGGATTTGAGACCCAGTACTTC.

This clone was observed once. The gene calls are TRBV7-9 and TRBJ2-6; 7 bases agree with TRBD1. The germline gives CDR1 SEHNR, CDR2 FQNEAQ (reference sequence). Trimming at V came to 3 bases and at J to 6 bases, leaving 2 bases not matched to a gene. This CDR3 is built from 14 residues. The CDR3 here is CASSFTGEANVLTF. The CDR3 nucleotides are TGTGCCAGCAGCTTCACAGGGGAGGCCAACGTCCTGACTTTC.

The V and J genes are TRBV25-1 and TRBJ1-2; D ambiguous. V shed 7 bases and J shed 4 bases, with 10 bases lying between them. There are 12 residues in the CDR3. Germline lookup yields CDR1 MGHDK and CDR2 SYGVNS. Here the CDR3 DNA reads TGTGCCAGCAAGACGGGTTCCTATGGCTACACCTTC. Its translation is CASKTGSYGYTF.

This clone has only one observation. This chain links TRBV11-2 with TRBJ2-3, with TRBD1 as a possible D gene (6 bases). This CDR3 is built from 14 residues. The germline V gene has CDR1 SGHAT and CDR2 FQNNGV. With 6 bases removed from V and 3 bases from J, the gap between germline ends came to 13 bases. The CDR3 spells CASSMTGPTDTQYF. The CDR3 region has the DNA TGTGCCAGCAGTATGACAGGTCCAACAGATACGCAGTATTTT.

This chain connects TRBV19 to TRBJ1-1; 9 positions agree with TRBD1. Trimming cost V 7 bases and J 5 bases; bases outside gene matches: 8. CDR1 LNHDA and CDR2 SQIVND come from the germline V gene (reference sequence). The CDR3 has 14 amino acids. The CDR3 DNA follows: TGTGCCAGTACATCACAGGGGGCTTGGACTGAAGCTTTCTTT. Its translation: CASTSQGAWTEAFF.

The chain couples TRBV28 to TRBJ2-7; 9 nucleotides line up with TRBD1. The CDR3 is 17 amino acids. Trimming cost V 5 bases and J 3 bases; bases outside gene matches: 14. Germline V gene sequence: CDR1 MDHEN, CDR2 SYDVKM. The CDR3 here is CASSPQGQGALGYEQYF. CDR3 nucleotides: TGTGCCAGCAGTCCCCAGGGACAGGGAGCGCTTGGCTACGAGCAGTACTTC.

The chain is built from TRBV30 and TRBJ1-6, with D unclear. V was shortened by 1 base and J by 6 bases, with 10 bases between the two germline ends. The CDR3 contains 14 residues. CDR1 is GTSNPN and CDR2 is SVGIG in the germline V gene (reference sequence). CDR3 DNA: TGTGCCTGGAGTGATGGGATAATTAATTCACCCCTCCACTTT. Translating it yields CAWSDGIINSPLHF. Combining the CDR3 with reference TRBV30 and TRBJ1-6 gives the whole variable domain SQTIHQWPATLVQPVGSPLSLECTVEGTSNPNLYWYRQAAGRGLQLLFYSVGIGQISSEVPQNLSASRPQDRQFILSSKKLLLSDSGFYLCAWSDGIINSPLHFGNGTRLTVT.

The CDR3 sequence: CASSQGSYDTEAFF. For the CDR3, the DNA is TGCGCCAGCAGCCAAGGCAGTTATGACACTGAAGCTTTCTTT. The chain uses TRBV4-1 and TRBJ1-1, with D unclear. The V end lost 1 base, the J end lost 3 bases, and 9 bases lay between the germline ends. This CDR3 comprises 14 residues. CDR1 is MGHRA, CDR2 YSYEKL, per germline.

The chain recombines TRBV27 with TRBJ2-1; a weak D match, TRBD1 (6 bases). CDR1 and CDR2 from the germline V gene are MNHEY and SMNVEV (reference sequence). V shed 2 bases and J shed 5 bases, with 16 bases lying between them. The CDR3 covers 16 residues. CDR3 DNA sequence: TGTGCCAGCAGTTTAGTTTTCTGGGACAAACACAATGAGCAGTTCTTC. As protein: CASSLVFWDKHNEQFF.

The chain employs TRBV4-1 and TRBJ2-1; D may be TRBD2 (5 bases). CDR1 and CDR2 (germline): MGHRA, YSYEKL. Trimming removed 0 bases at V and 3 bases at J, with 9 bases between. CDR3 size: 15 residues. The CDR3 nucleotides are TGCGCCAGCAGCCAAGAAATCGGAGGCTACAATGAGCAGTTCTTC. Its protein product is CASSQEIGGYNEQFF.